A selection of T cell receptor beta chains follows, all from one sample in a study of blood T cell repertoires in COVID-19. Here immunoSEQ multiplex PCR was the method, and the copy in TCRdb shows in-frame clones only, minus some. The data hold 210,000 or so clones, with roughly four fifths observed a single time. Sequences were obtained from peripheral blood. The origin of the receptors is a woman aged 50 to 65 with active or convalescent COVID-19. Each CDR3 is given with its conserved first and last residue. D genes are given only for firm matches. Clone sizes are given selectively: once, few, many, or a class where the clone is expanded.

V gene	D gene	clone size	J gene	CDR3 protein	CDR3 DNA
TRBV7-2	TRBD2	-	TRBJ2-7	CASSPGGGRGTYEQYF	TGTGCCAGCAGCCCCGGTGGCGGGAGGGGGACTTACGAGCAGTACTTC
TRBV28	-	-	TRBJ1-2	CASSSTRDANYGYTF	TGTGCCAGCAGTTCTACCAGGGATGCAAACTATGGCTACACCTTC
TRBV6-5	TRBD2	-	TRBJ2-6	CASSSGGLGANVLTF	TGTGCCAGCAGTTCGGGGGGGCTCGGGGCCAACGTCCTGACTTTC
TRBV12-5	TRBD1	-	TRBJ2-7	CASGPGQGAGEQYF	TGTGCTAGTGGTCCCGGACAGGGGGCTGGCGAGCAGTACTTC
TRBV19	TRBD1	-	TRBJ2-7	CASSLGQGAREQYF	TGTGCCAGTAGCCTGGGACAGGGGGCTAGAGAGCAGTACTTC
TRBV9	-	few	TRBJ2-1	CASSAGGSNNNEQFF	TGTGCCAGCAGCGCAGGAGGGAGCAACAACAATGAGCAGTTCTTC
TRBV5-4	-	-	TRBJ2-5	CASSFGQLKQETQYF	TGTGCCAGCAGCTTCGGACAGCTCAAGCAAGAGACCCAGTACTTC
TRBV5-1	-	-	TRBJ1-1	CASTDRPGGNTEAFF	TGCGCCAGCACCGACCGGCCTGGCGGGAACACTGAAGCTTTCTTT
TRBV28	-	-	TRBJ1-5	CASSSRDTLSNQPQHF	TGTGCCAGCAGTTCCAGGGACACATTAAGCAATCAGCCCCAGCATTTT
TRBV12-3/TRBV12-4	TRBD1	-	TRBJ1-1	CASGTGGTEAFF	TGTGCCAGCGGGACAGGGGGCACTGAAGCTTTCTTT
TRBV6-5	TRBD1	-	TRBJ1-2	CASSRGPASYGYTF	TGTGCCAGCAGTAGGGGGCCGGCGAGTTATGGCTACACCTTC
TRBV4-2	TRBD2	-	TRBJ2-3	CASSQFEVAGALGTDTQYF	TGTGCCAGCAGCCAATTCGAGGTAGCGGGGGCCTTAGGCACAGATACGCAGTATTTT
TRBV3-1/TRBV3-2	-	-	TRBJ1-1	CASSHHGMNTEAFF	TGTGCCAGCAGCCATCATGGCATGAACACTGAAGCTTTCTTT
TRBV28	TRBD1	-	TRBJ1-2	CASSPDRVYGYTF	TGTGCCAGCAGCCCCGACAGGGTCTATGGCTACACCTTC
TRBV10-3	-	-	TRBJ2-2	CATTGKSTGELFF	TGTGCCACTACCGGGAAATCCACCGGGGAGCTGTTTTTT
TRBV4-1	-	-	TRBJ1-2	CASSQDLRRVNYGYTF	TGCGCCAGCAGCCAAGATCTGAGGCGAGTCAACTATGGCTACACCTTC
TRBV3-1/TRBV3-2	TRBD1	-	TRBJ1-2	CASSHPRTGDGGYTF	TGTGCCAGCAGCCACCCCCGGACAGGGGATGGGGGCTACACCTTC
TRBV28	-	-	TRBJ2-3	CASSTGTDTQYF	TGTGCCAGTTCGACAGGCACAGATACGCAGTATTTT
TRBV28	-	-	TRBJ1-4	CAIERQTGPEGKLFF	TGTGCCATCGAACGCCAGACAGGCCCGGAAGGAAAACTGTTTTTT
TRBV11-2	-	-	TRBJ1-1	CASSTKTGNTEAFF	TGTGCCAGCAGCACAAAGACAGGGAACACTGAAGCTTTCTTT